One T cell receptor (beta chain) is described in this entry. The data stem from a study of blood T cell repertoires in COVID-19. For the study at large: PBMCs, B-cell-depleted T cells, or T cells provided the cDNA or gDNA that made up the material.

Participant ages covered about 18 to 95 years across about two dozen US areas. Participants reported their clinical history, and cohort assignment relied on those reports. The CDR3 runs to 15 residues. Looked up from germline, CDR1 is SGHDT and CDR2 is YYEEEE. The V segment lost 4 bases and the J segment 7 bases; nucleotides outside the gene matches: 9. Only in-frame clones appear in the TCRdb table, and some are missing; sequencing was by immunoSEQ multiplex PCR. The sample consists of 200,000 or so clones, roughly 80% of them appearing once. Sequenced input: PBMCs or T cells enriched from blood (not recorded which). This receptor was taken from a woman aged 40 to 50 with acute COVID-19. The rearrangement joins TRBV5-6 to TRBJ2-1; TRBD2 matches at 9 bases. The CDR3 here is CASSHVAGVSNEQFF. The CDR3 DNA follows: TGTGCCAGCAGCCATGTAGCGGGAGTGAGTAATGAGCAGTTCTTC.